This record covers a single T cell receptor beta chain. The sample belongs to a study of blood T cell repertoires in COVID-19. About the research overall: There were acute and convalescent COVID-19 samples, and they came from the United States, Italy and Spain. In each case, the material was cDNA or gDNA derived from T cells, B-cell-depleted T cells, or PBMCs.

Original methodology: From reference gene primer amplification, estimates of nucleated cell counts were derived. Here immunoSEQ multiplex PCR was the method, and the copy in TCRdb shows in-frame clones only, minus some. V, J and clone size are those of that table, while D and trimming were read from the DNA. The sample holds around 51,000 clones, 85% to 90% seen once. Trimming cost V 4 bases and J 3 bases, with 9 bases left between them. The germline CDR1 and CDR2 sequences are LNHDA and SQIVND (reference sequence). The CDR3 covers 13 residues. The source is a man at least 80 years old with active COVID-19. The specimen was peripheral blood. This chain uses TRBV19 with TRBJ1-1; tentatively, D is TRBD1 (5 bases). Here the CDR3 reads CASSTGLDTEAFF. CDR3 sequence (DNA): TGTGCCAGTAGTACAGGGCTAGACACTGAAGCTTTCTTT.